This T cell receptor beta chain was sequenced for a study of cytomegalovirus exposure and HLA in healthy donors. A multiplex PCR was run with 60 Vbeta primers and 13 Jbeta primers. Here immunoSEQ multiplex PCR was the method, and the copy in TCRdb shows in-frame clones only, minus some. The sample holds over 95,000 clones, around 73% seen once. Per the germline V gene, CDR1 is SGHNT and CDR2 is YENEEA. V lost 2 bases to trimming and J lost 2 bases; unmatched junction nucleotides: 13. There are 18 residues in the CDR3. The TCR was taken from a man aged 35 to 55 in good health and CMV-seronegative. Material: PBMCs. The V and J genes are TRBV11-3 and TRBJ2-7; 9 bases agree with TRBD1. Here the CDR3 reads CASSLNLPLGQGTYEQYF. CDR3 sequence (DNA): TGTGCCAGCAGCTTAAATCTACCCCTCGGACAGGGGACCTACGAGCAGTACTTC.